What follows describes a single T cell receptor (beta chain). These data belong to a study of blood T cell repertoires in COVID-19. Study-wide context: The United States, Italy and Spain supplied acute and convalescent COVID-19 samples. In each case, the material was cDNA or gDNA derived from T cells, B-cell-depleted T cells, or PBMCs.

During active infection, Seattle patients enrolled and were then monitored through disease. Per the authors' pipeline: Estimation of nucleated cell counts relied on the amplification of reference gene primers. Repertoires were generated with immunoSEQ multiplex PCR, while TCRdb's copy carries only in-frame clones and drops some. V, J and clone size are those of that table, while D and trimming were read from the DNA. The repertoire holds 220,000 or so clones, with 80% to 85% as singletons. The germline gives CDR1 MDHEN, CDR2 SYDVKM. V shed 5 bases and J shed 4 bases, with 17 bases lying between them. The CDR3 is 15 residues long.

This chain connects TRBV28 to TRBJ1-2, with D possibly TRBD1 on 5 matching bases. The sequence was obtained from a woman aged 80 or over with COVID-19, enrolled during active disease. The specimen sequenced was peripheral blood. CDR3 nucleotide sequence: TGTGCCAGCAGTCCCCGGACACCGCCAGGCTATGGCTACACCTTC. It encodes CASSPRTPPGYGYTF.